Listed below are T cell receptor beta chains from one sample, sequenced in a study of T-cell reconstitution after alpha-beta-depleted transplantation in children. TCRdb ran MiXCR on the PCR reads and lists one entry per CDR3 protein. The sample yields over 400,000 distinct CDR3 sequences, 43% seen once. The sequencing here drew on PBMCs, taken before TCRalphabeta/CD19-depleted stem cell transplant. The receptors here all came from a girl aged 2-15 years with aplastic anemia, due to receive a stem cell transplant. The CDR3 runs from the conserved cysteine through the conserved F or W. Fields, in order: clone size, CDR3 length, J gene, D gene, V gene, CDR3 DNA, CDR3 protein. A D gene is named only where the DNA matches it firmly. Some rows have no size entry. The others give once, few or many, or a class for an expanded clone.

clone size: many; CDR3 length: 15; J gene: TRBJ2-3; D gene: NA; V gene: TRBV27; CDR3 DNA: TGTGCCAGCCGGTTGGGGCGATTAGGCACAGATACGCAGTATTTT; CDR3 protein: CASRLGRLGTDTQYF
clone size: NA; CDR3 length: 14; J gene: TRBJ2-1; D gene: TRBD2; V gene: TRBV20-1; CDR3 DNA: TGCAGTCCCTCGACTAGCGGGAGCTACAATGAGCAGTTCTTC; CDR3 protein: CSPSTSGSYNEQFF
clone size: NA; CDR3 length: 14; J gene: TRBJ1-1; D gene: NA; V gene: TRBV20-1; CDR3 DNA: TGCAGTGCTCCCGAGAGGGTGGGGAAGACTGAAGCTTTCTTT; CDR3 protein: CSAPERVGKTEAFF
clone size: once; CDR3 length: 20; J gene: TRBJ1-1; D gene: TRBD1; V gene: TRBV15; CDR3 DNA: TGTGCAACCACCCGGGACAGGGGGCAAAGGAGCCCGAAGTTGAACACTGAAGCTTTCTTT; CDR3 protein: CATTRDRGQRSPKLNTEAFF
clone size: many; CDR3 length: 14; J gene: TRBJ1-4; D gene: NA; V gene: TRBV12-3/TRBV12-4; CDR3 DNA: TGTGCCAGCAGTTGGGTAACTGCTAATGAAAAACTGTTTTTT; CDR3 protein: CASSWVTANEKLFF
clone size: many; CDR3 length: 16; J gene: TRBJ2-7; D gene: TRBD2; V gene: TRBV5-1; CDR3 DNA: TGCGCCAGCAGCTCTTCAATTAGCGGGAGGGCCTACGAGCAGTACTTC; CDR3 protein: CASSSSISGRAYEQYF
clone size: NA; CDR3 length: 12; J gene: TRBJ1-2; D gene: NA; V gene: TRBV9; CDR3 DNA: TGTGCCAGCCTCACTACAGGCCATGGCTACACCTTC; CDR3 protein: CASLTTGHGYTF
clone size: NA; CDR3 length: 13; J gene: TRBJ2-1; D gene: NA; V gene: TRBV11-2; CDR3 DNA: TGTGCCAGCAGCCTCCAGGGGTTCCATGAGCAGTTCTTC; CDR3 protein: CASSLQGFHEQFF
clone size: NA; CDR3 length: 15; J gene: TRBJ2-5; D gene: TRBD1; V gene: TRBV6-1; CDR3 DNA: TGTGCCAGCAGGCAGACAGGGGCCGAAGGAGAGACCCAGTACTTC; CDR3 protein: CASRQTGAEGETQYF
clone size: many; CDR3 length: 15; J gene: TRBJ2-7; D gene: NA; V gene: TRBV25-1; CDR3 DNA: TGTGCCAGCAGTGAGGTCGGGGAGGCTGCCTACGAGCAGTACTTC; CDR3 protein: CASSEVGEAAYEQYF
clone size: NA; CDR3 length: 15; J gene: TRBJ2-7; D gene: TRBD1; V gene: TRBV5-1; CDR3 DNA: TGCGCCAGCAGCAAAACAGGGGATCAGTCCTACGAGCAGTACTTC; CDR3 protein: CASSKTGDQSYEQYF
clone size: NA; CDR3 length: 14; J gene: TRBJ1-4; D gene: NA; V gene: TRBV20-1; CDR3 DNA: TGCAGTGCTTTCACACCCGCAACTAATGAAAAACTGTTTTTT; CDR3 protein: CSAFTPATNEKLFF
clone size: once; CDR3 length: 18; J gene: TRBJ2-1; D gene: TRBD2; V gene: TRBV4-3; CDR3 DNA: TGCGCCAGCAGCCAAGATTATAATGGGCTAGCGGGAGGGAATGAGCAGTTCTTC; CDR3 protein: CASSQDYNGLAGGNEQFF
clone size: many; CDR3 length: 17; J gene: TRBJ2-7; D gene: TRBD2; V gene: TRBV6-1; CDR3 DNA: TGTGCCAGCAGTGACCAAAGAGGGGCTAGCGGGAGGTACGAGCAGTACTTC; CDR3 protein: CASSDQRGASGRYEQYF
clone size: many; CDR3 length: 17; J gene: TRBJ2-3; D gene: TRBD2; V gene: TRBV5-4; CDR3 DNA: TGTGCCAGCAGCTTGGCGGGGGGGGGATTCAGCACAGATACGCAGTATTTT; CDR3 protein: CASSLAGGGFSTDTQYF
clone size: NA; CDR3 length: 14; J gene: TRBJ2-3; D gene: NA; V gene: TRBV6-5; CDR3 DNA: TGTGCCAGCAGTTACCGTCTGGACACAGATACGCAGTATTTT; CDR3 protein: CASSYRLDTDTQYF
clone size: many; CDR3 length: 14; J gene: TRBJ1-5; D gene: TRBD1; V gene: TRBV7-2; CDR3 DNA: TGTGCCAGCAGCTACTGGGACAGGGGTCAGCCCCAGCATTTT; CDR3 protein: CASSYWDRGQPQHF
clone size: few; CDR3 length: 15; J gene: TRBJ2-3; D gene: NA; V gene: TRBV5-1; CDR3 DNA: TGCGCCAGCAGCTTTGGGGGGGCGAGCACAGATACGCAGTATTTT; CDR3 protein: CASSFGGASTDTQYF
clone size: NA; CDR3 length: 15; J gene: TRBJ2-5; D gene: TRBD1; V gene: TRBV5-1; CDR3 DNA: TGCGCCAGCAGCGGATTGGGACAGGGGGAAGAGACCCAGTACTTC; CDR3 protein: CASSGLGQGEETQYF
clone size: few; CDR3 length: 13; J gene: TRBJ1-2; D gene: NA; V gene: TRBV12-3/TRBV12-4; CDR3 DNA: TGTGCCAGCAGTTTAGGGGCACCGGGGGCCTACACCTTC; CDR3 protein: CASSLGAPGAYTF
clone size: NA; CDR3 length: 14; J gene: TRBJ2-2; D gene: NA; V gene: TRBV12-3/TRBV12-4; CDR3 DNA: TGTGCCAGCAGTACCACAGGGAACACCGGGGAGCTGTTTTTT; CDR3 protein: CASSTTGNTGELFF
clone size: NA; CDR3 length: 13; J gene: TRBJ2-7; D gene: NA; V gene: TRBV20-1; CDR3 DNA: TGCAGTGCTAGGGAGAGGGGAACCTACGAGCAGTACTTC; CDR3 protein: CSARERGTYEQYF
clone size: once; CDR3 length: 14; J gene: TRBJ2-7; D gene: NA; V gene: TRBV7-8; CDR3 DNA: TGTGCCAGCAGCTCAGGGGCGGGGGCGATCGAGCAGTACTTC; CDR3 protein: CASSSGAGAIEQYF
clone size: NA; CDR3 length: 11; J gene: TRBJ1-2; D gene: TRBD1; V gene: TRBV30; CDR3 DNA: TGTGCCTGGGACAGGGGCTATGGCTACACCTTC; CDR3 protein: CAWDRGYGYTF
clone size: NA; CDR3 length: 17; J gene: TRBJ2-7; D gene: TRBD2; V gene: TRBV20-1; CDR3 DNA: TGCAGTGCAAGCGGACTAGCGGGGGGGCCGTTTATCTACGAGCAGTACTTC; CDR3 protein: CSASGLAGGPFIYEQYF
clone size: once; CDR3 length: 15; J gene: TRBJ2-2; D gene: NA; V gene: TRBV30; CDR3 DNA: TGTGCCGGGAGGGGGGGGATCGGGGTCACCGGGGAGCTGTTTTTT; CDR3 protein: CAGRGGIGVTGELFF
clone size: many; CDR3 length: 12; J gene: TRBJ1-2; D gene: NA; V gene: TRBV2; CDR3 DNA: TGTGCCAGCAGTGCCATGGGGTTTGGCTACACCTTC; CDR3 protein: CASSAMGFGYTF
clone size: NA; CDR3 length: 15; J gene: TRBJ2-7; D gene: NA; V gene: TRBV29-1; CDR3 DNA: TGCAGCGTTGAAGGGGGGCCGGGGGTTAGGGGCGAGCAGTACTTC; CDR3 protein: CSVEGGPGVRGEQYF
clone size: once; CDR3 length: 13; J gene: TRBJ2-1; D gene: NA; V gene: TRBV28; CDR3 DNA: TGTGCCAGCAGTTTACCGCAGTACAATGAGCAGTTCTTC; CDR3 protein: CASSLPQYNEQFF
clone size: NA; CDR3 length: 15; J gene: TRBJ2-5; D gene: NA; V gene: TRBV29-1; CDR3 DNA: TGCAGCGTTGGGGGTCGAGATAGGGCTCAAGAGACCCAGTACTTC; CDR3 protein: CSVGGRDRAQETQYF
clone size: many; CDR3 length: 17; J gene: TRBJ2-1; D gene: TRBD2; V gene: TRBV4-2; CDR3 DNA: TGTGCCAGCAGCCGTCAGGGGACTAGCGGGAGTAGGGATGAGCAGTTCTTC; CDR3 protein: CASSRQGTSGSRDEQFF
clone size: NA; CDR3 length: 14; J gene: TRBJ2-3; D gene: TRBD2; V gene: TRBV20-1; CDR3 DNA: TGCAGTGCTAAGCGGGAGGGCCAAACAGATACGCAGTATTTT; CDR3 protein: CSAKREGQTDTQYF
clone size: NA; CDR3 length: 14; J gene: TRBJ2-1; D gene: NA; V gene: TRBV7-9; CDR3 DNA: TGTGCCAGCAGCTTAAGCTCGGCCCCGGTGGAGCAGTTCTTC; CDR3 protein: CASSLSSAPVEQFF